These T cell receptor beta chains were read from a single sample in a study of PD-1 blockade in classical Hodgkin lymphoma. Sequencing was performed with immunoSEQ multiplex PCR; in TCRdb, only in-frame clones are kept and a portion is missing. The sample consists of 13,000 to 15,000 clones, 81% of them appearing once. The sequences come from peripheral blood mononuclear cells (PBMCs), collected at baseline. The receptor set was obtained from a human donor with classical Hodgkin lymphoma. Each CDR3 is given with its conserved first and last residue. A D gene is named only where the DNA matches it firmly. Clone size is stated in some rows and not others, as once, few, many or a class when expanded.

D	V	J	size	CDR3	DNA
.	TRBV5-1	TRBJ1-2	.	CASSRGQGRGDYGYTF	TGCGCCAGCAGCCGGGGTCAGGGAAGGGGAGACTATGGCTACACCTTC
.	TRBV7-2	TRBJ2-5	.	CASSSGGDETQYF	TGTGCCAGCAGCTCCGGCGGGGATGAGACCCAGTACTTC
TRBD2	TRBV18	TRBJ2-1	.	CASSPQSKEALERGIYNEQFF	TGTGCCAGCTCACCACAGTCGAAAGAAGCCCTAGAGCGGGGGATTTACAATGAGCAGTTCTTC
.	TRBV5-1	TRBJ2-7	once	CASRRTENSYEQYF	TGCGCCAGTAGGAGGACAGAAAACTCCTACGAGCAGTACTTC
.	TRBV11-2	TRBJ1-2	once	CASSLEPTTYGYTF	TGTGCCAGCAGCTTAGAGCCGACTACCTATGGCTACACCTTC
TRBD2	TRBV9	TRBJ2-1	.	CASSYKLGGDEQFF	TGTGCCAGCAGCTACAAGCTGGGGGGGGATGAGCAGTTCTTC
TRBD1	TRBV7-2	TRBJ1-3	once	CASSTLTGVGNTIYF	TGTGCCAGCAGCACACTGACAGGGGTTGGAAACACCATATATTTT
TRBD1	TRBV6-5	TRBJ1-2	.	CASSRGTAGGYTF	TGTGCCAGCAGTCGAGGGACAGCGGGGGGCTACACCTTC
.	TRBV5-1	TRBJ2-7	.	CASSLYGVNEQYF	TGCGCCAGCAGCTTGTATGGTGTGAACGAGCAGTACTTC
TRBD2	TRBV27	TRBJ2-3	.	CASIGGSGGARRTDTQYF	TGTGCCAGCATTGGGGGTAGCGGGGGGGCCCGTCGCACAGATACGCAGTATTTT
TRBD1	TRBV7-3	TRBJ2-3	.	CASSRFTRTGGTDTQYF	TGTGCCAGCAGTCGTTTTACCAGGACAGGGGGCACAGATACGCAGTATTTT
.	TRBV7-9	TRBJ1-1	.	CASSLGLGNTEAFF	TGTGCCAGCAGCTTAGGTCTAGGGAACACTGAAGCTTTCTTT
.	TRBV7-3	TRBJ2-2	.	CASSLTGTNTGELFF	TGTGCCAGCAGCTTAACAGGGACGAACACCGGGGAGCTGTTTTTT
.	TRBV10-1	TRBJ2-5	.	CASSGSQETQYF	TGCGCCAGCAGTGGCTCCCAAGAGACCCAGTACTTC
TRBD1	TRBV28	TRBJ1-5	.	CASSFTRGPYQPQHF	TGTGCCAGCAGTTTTACCAGGGGGCCGTATCAGCCCCAGCATTTT
.	TRBV27	TRBJ2-6	.	CASSFGQTGANVLTF	TGTGCCAGCAGTTTCGGGCAAACTGGGGCCAACGTCCTGACTTTC
.	TRBV11-2	TRBJ2-3	.	CASSLESTDTQYF	TGTGCCAGCAGCTTAGAGAGCACAGATACGCAGTATTTT
.	TRBV15	TRBJ1-2	few	CATSPGGVYGYTF	TGTGCCACCAGCCCAGGAGGGGTCTATGGCTACACCTTC
TRBD2	TRBV10-3	TRBJ2-7	few	CAISDERGLAGEQYF	TGTGCCATCAGTGATGAGCGAGGACTAGCGGGGGAGCAGTACTTC
.	TRBV5-4	TRBJ1-1	.	CASSLGTNTEAFF	TGTGCCAGCAGCTTGGGGACAAACACTGAAGCTTTCTTT
TRBD1	TRBV5-4	TRBJ2-1	.	CASNRQGANYNEQFF	TGTGCCAGCAATCGACAGGGGGCTAACTACAATGAGCAGTTCTTC
.	TRBV7-2	TRBJ1-1	.	CASSLGRAEAFF	TGTGCCAGCAGCCTGGGGCGGGCTGAAGCTTTCTTT
.	TRBV5-5	TRBJ1-6	.	CASSLPGRNSPLHF	TGTGCCAGCAGCTTGCCCGGGAGAAATTCACCCCTCCACTTT
TRBD1	TRBV5-5	TRBJ2-7	.	CASSQTGASSYEQYF	TGTGCCAGCAGTCAAACAGGGGCGTCTTCCTACGAGCAGTACTTC